Listed below are T cell receptor beta chains from one sample, sequenced in a study of OX40 agonist ivuxolimab in advanced cancers. Clones were read by immunoSEQ multiplex PCR, and TCRdb kept only the in-frame ones, dropping some. The repertoire holds 60,000 to 85,000 clones, with approximately 92% as singletons. The source material was CD4+ or CD8+ T cells sorted from blood, sampled in a trial of the OX40 agonist ivuxolimab. Receptor source: an adult with an advanced solid tumor such as melanoma, head and neck, liver or kidney cancer. Each CDR3 is given with its conserved first and last residue. A D gene is named only where the DNA matches it firmly. Clone size is given for some rows only: seen once, a few or many times, or a class if the clone is expanded.

d_call: TRBD2; clone_size: .; j_call: TRBJ2-3; v_call: TRBV27; cdr3_aa: CASRPGGNTDTQYF; cdr3_nt: TGTGCCAGCAGACCCGGGGGGAACACAGATACGCAGTATTTT
d_call: TRBD1; clone_size: .; j_call: TRBJ2-7; v_call: TRBV11-2; cdr3_aa: CASNPRIGQGAYEQYF; cdr3_nt: TGTGCCAGCAACCCAAGAATAGGACAGGGGGCCTACGAGCAGTACTTC
d_call: .; clone_size: .; j_call: TRBJ2-2; v_call: TRBV29-1; cdr3_aa: CSVRGGTGELFF; cdr3_nt: TGCAGCGTTAGGGGTGGCACCGGGGAGCTGTTTTTT
d_call: TRBD1; clone_size: .; j_call: TRBJ2-4; v_call: TRBV5-6; cdr3_aa: CASLDRDRPKNIQYF; cdr3_nt: TGTGCCAGTCTCGACAGGGATCGACCCAAAAACATTCAGTACTTC
d_call: .; clone_size: .; j_call: TRBJ1-1; v_call: TRBV14; cdr3_aa: CASSPGRGFVNTEAFF; cdr3_nt: TGTGCCAGCAGCCCGGGGCGGGGTTTCGTGAACACTGAAGCTTTCTTT
d_call: TRBD1; clone_size: once; j_call: TRBJ2-7; v_call: TRBV30; cdr3_aa: CAWSVGPGGRYEQYF; cdr3_nt: TGTGCCTGGAGTGTAGGACCAGGGGGTAGGTACGAGCAGTACTTC
d_call: TRBD2; clone_size: .; j_call: TRBJ2-5; v_call: TRBV4-3; cdr3_aa: CASSQDWLAGGETQYF; cdr3_nt: TGCGCCAGCAGCCAAGACTGGCTAGCGGGTGGGGAGACCCAGTACTTC
d_call: .; clone_size: .; j_call: TRBJ1-1; v_call: TRBV4-3; cdr3_aa: CASSQDWALNTEAFF; cdr3_nt: TGCGCCAGCAGCCAAGACTGGGCTTTGAACACTGAAGCTTTCTTT
d_call: TRBD1; clone_size: .; j_call: TRBJ2-7; v_call: TRBV10-3; cdr3_aa: CAIRSGTGAPIPTYEQYF; cdr3_nt: TGTGCCATCAGATCCGGGACAGGGGCTCCCATTCCCACCTACGAGCAGTACTTC
d_call: TRBD1; clone_size: .; j_call: TRBJ1-1; v_call: TRBV19; cdr3_aa: CASSRDRGLNTEAFF; cdr3_nt: TGTGCCAGTAGTAGGGACAGGGGGCTTAACACTGAAGCTTTCTTT
d_call: .; clone_size: few; j_call: TRBJ1-2; v_call: TRBV10-3; cdr3_aa: CAISDVGVDDYGYTF; cdr3_nt: TGTGCCATCAGTGATGTAGGGGTGGATGACTATGGCTACACCTTC
d_call: .; clone_size: .; j_call: TRBJ1-4; v_call: TRBV7-8; cdr3_aa: CASSPIRATNEKLFF; cdr3_nt: TGTGCCAGCAGCCCGATCCGGGCAACTAATGAAAAACTGTTTTTT
d_call: .; clone_size: .; j_call: TRBJ1-2; v_call: TRBV9; cdr3_aa: CASSVDRWANYGYTF; cdr3_nt: TGTGCCAGCAGCGTAGACCGATGGGCTAACTATGGCTACACCTTC
d_call: .; clone_size: .; j_call: TRBJ2-7; v_call: TRBV6-6; cdr3_aa: CASSYRGRENYEQYF; cdr3_nt: TGTGCCAGCAGTTACCGGGGCAGGGAGAACTACGAGCAGTACTTC
d_call: .; clone_size: .; j_call: TRBJ2-1; v_call: TRBV7-7; cdr3_aa: CASSLGPGANNEQFF; cdr3_nt: TGTGCCAGCAGCTTAGGCCCGGGGGCGAACAATGAGCAGTTCTTC
d_call: .; clone_size: .; j_call: TRBJ1-2; v_call: TRBV15; cdr3_aa: CATSRARDGGLYGYTF; cdr3_nt: TGTGCCACCAGCAGGGCTCGGGACGGGGGCCTTTATGGCTACACCTTC
d_call: .; clone_size: .; j_call: TRBJ1-6; v_call: TRBV11-2; cdr3_aa: CASSLEVISVVYSPLHF; cdr3_nt: TGTGCCAGCAGCTTGGAGGTCATCTCGGTGGTATATTCACCCCTCCACTTT
d_call: TRBD1; clone_size: once; j_call: TRBJ2-1; v_call: TRBV7-9; cdr3_aa: CASSARDRYNEQFF; cdr3_nt: TGTGCCAGCAGCGCTCGGGACAGATACAATGAGCAGTTCTTC
d_call: TRBD1; clone_size: .; j_call: TRBJ1-5; v_call: TRBV4-1; cdr3_aa: CASSQESGGDQPQHF; cdr3_nt: TGCGCCAGCAGCCAAGAGTCAGGGGGGGACCAGCCCCAGCATTTT
d_call: .; clone_size: .; j_call: TRBJ1-2; v_call: TRBV9; cdr3_aa: CASSVGMGMDGYTF; cdr3_nt: TGTGCCAGCAGCGTAGGGATGGGGATGGATGGCTACACCTTC
d_call: .; clone_size: once; j_call: TRBJ2-7; v_call: TRBV30; cdr3_aa: CAWSGTGLHEQYF; cdr3_nt: TGTGCCTGGAGTGGTACAGGGCTCCACGAGCAGTACTTC
d_call: TRBD2; clone_size: .; j_call: TRBJ2-5; v_call: TRBV6-1; cdr3_aa: CASSEKAGGQETQYF; cdr3_nt: TGTGCCAGCAGTGAAAAGGCGGGGGGGCAAGAGACCCAGTACTTC
d_call: .; clone_size: .; j_call: TRBJ2-3; v_call: TRBV10-1; cdr3_aa: CASSEWGKGGDTQYF; cdr3_nt: TGCGCCAGCAGTGAATGGGGAAAAGGGGGAGATACGCAGTATTTT
d_call: .; clone_size: .; j_call: TRBJ2-1; v_call: TRBV5-1; cdr3_aa: CASSLGGDSSDVF; cdr3_nt: TGCGCCAGCAGCTTGGGAGGTGACTCCTCGGATGTCTTC
d_call: .; clone_size: once; j_call: TRBJ1-5; v_call: TRBV2; cdr3_aa: CASSGMRRGYSNQPQHF; cdr3_nt: TGTGCCAGCAGTGGCATGAGGAGGGGGTATAGCAATCAGCCCCAGCATTTT
d_call: TRBD2; clone_size: .; j_call: TRBJ2-1; v_call: TRBV4-1; cdr3_aa: CASSQDGLAGGNDEQFF; cdr3_nt: TGCGCCAGCAGCCAAGATGGACTAGCGGGGGGAAACGATGAGCAGTTCTTC
d_call: .; clone_size: .; j_call: TRBJ1-5; v_call: TRBV18; cdr3_aa: CASSPGSGNQPQHF; cdr3_nt: TGTGCCAGCTCACCAGGGTCCGGCAATCAGCCCCAGCATTTT
d_call: .; clone_size: .; j_call: TRBJ1-1; v_call: TRBV6-5; cdr3_aa: CASSYSNTGEAFF; cdr3_nt: TGTGCCAGCAGTTACTCGAACACGGGGGAGGCTTTCTTT
d_call: .; clone_size: once; j_call: TRBJ2-2; v_call: TRBV7-6; cdr3_aa: CASSLGGQARANTGELFF; cdr3_nt: TGTGCCAGCAGCTTAGGGGGGCAGGCCCGGGCGAACACCGGGGAGCTGTTTTTT